A single sample gave rise to the 21 T cell receptor beta chains below, sequenced in a study of early T cells in non-severe SARS-CoV-2 infection. TCRdb independently ran MiXCR on the 5' RACE reads; one entry per CDR3 protein. Seen here are tens of thousands of distinct CDR3 sequences, approximately 10% observed once, and the top ten hold under 7%. Specimen: whole blood, collected at baseline. The receptor source for this set is an adult who was a healthcare worker with PCR-confirmed SARS-CoV-2 infection or an uninfected control (not recorded which).

There are many counts of this clonotype. This chain joins TRBV20-1 and TRBJ2-3; D uncertain. Germline lookup yields CDR1 DFQATT and CDR2 SNEGSKA (reference sequence). V lost 7 bases and J 2 bases, leaving 13 bases between the germline ends. The CDR3 sequence is 13 residues long. The CDR3 reads CSVPTGYTDTQYF. CDR3 DNA sequence: TGCAGTGTCCCGACTGGCTACACAGATACGCAGTATTTT.

This sequence joins TRBV7-8 and TRBJ2-2; 10 nucleotides line up with TRBD2. There are 17 residues in the CDR3. The germline CDR1 and CDR2 sequences are SGHVS and FQNEAQ. V shed 4 bases, J shed 14 bases, and the junction held 19 bases outside the gene matches. The CDR3 sequence is CASSYSAPTSGALRLFF. CDR3 DNA: TGTGCCAGCAGCTATAGTGCCCCTACTAGCGGGGCCCTTCGACTGTTTTTT.

The rearrangement joins TRBV4-2 to TRBJ2-1; a possible D gene is TRBD1 (6 bases). With 1 base removed from V and 1 base from J, the gap between germline ends came to 14 bases. Germline lookup yields CDR1 LGHNA and CDR2 YNFKEQ. The length of the CDR3 is 17 residues. The CDR3 sequence is CASSQGGHSDSYNEQFF. The CDR3, as DNA: TGTGCCAGCAGCCAAGGGGGACACTCGGATTCCTACAATGAGCAGTTCTTC.

This clonotype was detected only a few times. The chain has TRBV7-8 and TRBJ2-3, with TRBD2 matching 9 bases. The ends lost 0 bases at V and 7 bases at J; junction bases unmatched: 5. Germline V gene data show CDR1 as SGHVS and CDR2 as FQNEAQ. This CDR3 contains 15 residues. CDR3: CASSLASGSTNTQYF. The CDR3 DNA reads as TGTGCCAGCAGCTTAGCTAGCGGGAGTACAAATACGCAGTATTTT. Full variable domain (rest looked up from reference TRBV7-8 and TRBJ2-3): GAGVSQSPRYKVAKRGQDVALRCDPISGHVSLFWYQQALGQGPEFLTYFQNEAQLDKSGLPSDRFFAERPEGSVSTLKIQRTQQEDSAVYLCASSLASGSTNTQYFGPGTRLTVL.

This chain links TRBV11-2 with TRBJ2-7, with D unclear. Germline CDR1 SGHAT, CDR2 FQNNGV. The CDR3 totals 13 residues. V lost 0 bases and J 3 bases, leaving 6 bases between the germline ends. The CDR3 DNA sequence: TGTGCCAGCAGCTTAGAACTCAACTACGAGCAGTACTTC. Translation gives CASSLELNYEQYF.

There are a few counts of this clonotype. The chain recombines TRBV5-1 with TRBJ2-7; 8 positions agree with TRBD1. After removal of 3 bases from V and 6 bases from J, the junction contained 5 bases not matched to a gene. This CDR3 has 13 residues. Germline CDR1 reads SGHRS; CDR2 reads YFSETQ. In DNA form, the CDR3 reads TGCGCCAGCAGCTGGGAACAGGGGGGCGAGCAGTACTTC. Translated: CASSWEQGGEQYF. Looking up the rest from reference TRBV5-1 and TRBJ2-7 gives the full variable domain: KAGVTQTPRYLIKTRGQQVTLSCSPISGHRSVSWYQQTPGQGLQFLFEYFSETQRNKGNFPGRFSGRQFSNSRSEMNVSTLELGDSALYLCASSWEQGGEQYFGPGTRLTVT.

This clonotype is deemed large. The CDR3 spells CASSLKTGPYPGELFF. The DNA for the CDR3 is TGTGCCAGCAGCCTAAAGACAGGCCCCTACCCCGGGGAGCTGTTTTTT. The rearrangement uses TRBV11-2 and TRBJ2-2, with D possibly TRBD1 on 6 matching bases. V dropped 5 bases and J dropped 6 bases, with 19 bases sitting between them. Germline assignment: CDR1 SGHAT and CDR2 FQNNGV. CDR3 length equals 16 residues.

Ten or more counts support this clonotype. The rearrangement links TRBV5-6 to TRBJ2-3; tentatively, D is TRBD2 (5 bases). V gave up 0 bases and J gave up 6 bases, with 5 bases separating them. This CDR3 has 12 residues. Germline CDR1 reads SGHDT; CDR2 reads YYEEEE. The CDR3 DNA reads as TGTGCCAGCAGCTTGGGAGGGGATACGCAGTATTTT. Its translation: CASSLGGDTQYF. The full variable domain, with the rest looked up from reference TRBV5-6 and TRBJ2-3, is DAGVTQSPTHLIKTRGQQVTLRCSPKSGHDTVSWYQQALGQGPQFIFQYYEEEERQRGNFPDRFSGHQFPNYSSELNVNALLLGDSALYLCASSLGGDTQYFGPGTRLTVL.

A few counts support this clonotype. The chain employs TRBV7-9 and TRBJ2-5; a weak D match, TRBD1 (6 bases). Germline-derived CDR1 and CDR2 are SEHNR and FQNEAQ (reference sequence). The CDR3 consists of 14 residues. Deletions cut 4 bases from V and 1 base from J, with 10 bases between. Written as DNA, the CDR3 is TGTGCCAGCAGCTCGGGGACAAGCCAAGAGACCCAGTACTTC. This codes for CASSSGTSQETQYF.

Concerning this clonotype itself: This sequence may be a read error, since a much larger clone differs from it by one base. The chain couples TRBV7-3 to TRBJ2-2; 7 bases match TRBD1. From germline, CDR1 is SGHTA and CDR2 FQGTGA. This CDR3 contains 15 residues. The CDR3: CASSLTGRGTGELVF. For the CDR3, the DNA is TGTGCCAGCAGTTTGACAGGGAGAGGCACCGGGGAGCTGGTTTTT.

This clonotype showed up just a few times. V gene TRBV3-1 combines with J gene TRBJ1-1; D not resolved. Trimming removed 1 base from V and 3 bases from J, with 9 bases in between. The CDR3 loop spans 14 amino acids. CDR1 is LGHDT, CDR2 YNNKEL, per germline (reference sequence). This chain's CDR3 is CASSQVPGDTEAFF. CDR3 DNA sequence: TGTGCCAGCAGCCAAGTTCCAGGCGACACTGAAGCTTTCTTT.

At least ten counts were recorded for this clonotype. V is TRBV29-1 and J is TRBJ2-5; D is perhaps TRBD2 (6 bases). V was shortened by 4 bases and J by 4 bases, with 16 bases between the two germline ends. Germline V gives CDR1 SQVTM, CDR2 ANQGSEA. CDR3 size: 14 residues. CDR3 loop: CSVGGGTQPETQYF. CDR3 coding DNA: TGCAGCGTTGGTGGCGGGACCCAACCAGAGACCCAGTACTTC.

This clonotype was recorded many times. This chain links TRBV7-8 with TRBJ2-5, with D uncertain. The length of the CDR3 is 14 residues. The V gene lost 3 bases and the J gene lost 2 bases, with 10 bases spanning the gap. CDR1 is SGHVS, CDR2 FQNEAQ, per germline. In nucleotides, the CDR3 is TGTGCCAGCAGCTTTGGGAATATTCAAGAGACCCAGTACTTC. Translation gives CASSFGNIQETQYF.

The chain joins TRBV12-3 or TRBV12-4 to TRBJ2-3; D might be TRBD2 (6 bases). V lost 2 bases to trimming and J lost 15 bases, with 15 bases between them. The CDR3 loop spans 12 amino acids. CDR3: CASSLIGSWGYF. CDR3 coding DNA: TGTGCCAGCAGTTTAATCGGGAGCTGGGGATATTTT.

This rearrangement joins TRBV5-1 to TRBJ2-2, with TRBD2 matching over 11 bases. Germline V gene sequence: CDR1 SGHRS, CDR2 YFSETQ. V trimming: 8 bases; J trimming: 5 bases; junction bases outside the gene matches: 14. This CDR3 comprises 17 residues. This chain's CDR3 is CAREPKTGTSGTGELFF. The CDR3 DNA sequence: TGCGCCAGGGAACCAAAGACCGGGACTAGCGGTACCGGGGAGCTGTTTTTT. The full variable domain, in which reference TRBV5-1 and TRBJ2-2 provide the parts outside the CDR3, is KAGVTQTPRYLIKTRGQQVTLSCSPISGHRSVSWYQQTPGQGLQFLFEYFSETQRNKGNFPGRFSGRQFSNSRSEMNVSTLELGDSALYLCAREPKTGTSGTGELFFGEGSRLTVL.

This clonotype was detected a few times. The chain employs TRBV25-1 and TRBJ2-6; 7 bases fit TRBD1. V shed 4 bases, J shed 1 base, and the junction held 7 bases outside the gene matches. The CDR3 totals 17 residues. Germline V gives CDR1 MGHDK, CDR2 SYGVNS. The CDR3 region is CASSVPGQTSGANVLTF. Written as DNA, the CDR3 is TGTGCCAGCAGTGTTCCGGGACAGACATCTGGGGCCAACGTCCTGACTTTC.

The rearrangement joins TRBV24-1 to TRBJ1-2, with TRBD1 matching 7 bases. Germline V CDR1 and CDR2: KGHDR, SFDVKD. This CDR3 contains 12 residues. V lost 3 bases and J lost 8; bases outside the gene matches: 2. The CDR3 protein is CATSDQGEGYTF. The CDR3 bases are TGTGCCACCAGTGATCAGGGGGAAGGCTACACCTTC.

This clonotype was observed a handful of times. The rearrangement uses TRBV5-6 and TRBJ2-5; TRBD1 agrees at 8 bases. V lost 6 bases to trimming and J lost 3 bases; unmatched junction nucleotides: 13. There are 16 residues in the CDR3. Germline assignment: CDR1 SGHDT and CDR2 YYEEEE. In DNA, the CDR3 is TGTGCCAGCACCACTCCGACAGGGGATTCTGAAGAGACCCAGTACTTC. The encoded protein is CASTTPTGDSEETQYF.

This clonotype was counted at least ten times. The rearrangement links TRBV12-3 or TRBV12-4 to TRBJ1-2; 7 bases are shared with TRBD1. This CDR3 has 13 residues. J gave up 3 bases and V 5 bases, and 3 bases lay outside the gene matches. The CDR3 is CASSLQGYYGYTF. In nucleotides, the CDR3 is TGTGCCAGCAGTCTACAGGGGTACTATGGCTACACCTTC.

This clonotype was found many times. The chain couples TRBV6-1 to TRBJ1-4; D not certain. Looked up from germline, CDR1 is MNHNS and CDR2 is SASEGT. This CDR3 has 14 residues. The V end was cut by 3 bases, the J end by 8 bases, with 13 bases between. The CDR3 coding sequence is TGTGCCAGCAGTGATCTACCCCCCGTAGAAAAACTGTTTTTT. Translated, it gives CASSDLPPVEKLFF.

This clonotype is deemed large (0.1 to 1%). J is TRBJ2-6 and V is TRBV4-1; unclear D gene. The germline V gene encodes CDR1 MGHRA and CDR2 YSYEKL. The V end was cut by 1 base, the J end by 6 bases, with 10 bases between. This CDR3 contains 15 residues. This chain's CDR3 is CASSQGLGEANVLTF. DNA for the CDR3: TGCGCCAGCAGCCAAGGGCTCGGTGAGGCCAACGTCCTGACTTTC.